This T cell receptor beta chain was sequenced for a study of CXCR3-negative and CXCR3-positive naive CD8 T cells. Study-level background: Across all libraries, TRB reads numbered roughly 150 million, with about 1.5 +/- 0.3 million in each library.

Notes on this clonotype: Its antigen is not identified.

Cells classed as naive CD8+ T cells were CD45RO-CCR7+CD27+CD95-. Through 5' RACE with UMI labels, the TRB cDNA libraries were prepared. TCRdb re-called the 5' RACE reads; every CDR3 protein appears as one record, without DNA. The sample's table shows about 120,000 distinct CDR3 sequences. CDR1 and CDR2 (germline): SGHNT, YENEEA. CDR3 length equals 17 residues. Broader study findings: After cryopreservation, CXCR3 expression dropped partially; most assays used fresh PBMCs. When CXCR3-positive naive cells were set against CXCR3-negative naive cells, the former had more hydrophobic TRB CDR3s.

Sequencing input: naive CXCR3+ CD8+ T cells from blood. Subset indicated: CD45RO-CCR7+CD27+CD95- naive CD8+ T cells expressing CXCR3 (TNR3+). The sequence derives from a human donor in good health. Some clones in this sample may be carry-over from other donors' samples. The V gene is TRBV11-3, the J gene TRBJ2-1; TCRdb's D call of TRBD2 is untestable without DNA. This chain's CDR3 is CASSWGGGEVSYNEQFF.